A single sample gave rise to the 31 T cell receptor beta chains below, sequenced in a study of blood T cell repertoires in COVID-19 (dated by TCRdb to about 2020). Library preparation employed the immunoSEQ multiplex PCR assay. TCRdb stores this immuneACCESS table with in-frame sequences only. Part of the clones is absent; in the studies checked, under half of the shortfall reflects unresolved V genes, and no reason is known for the rest. In all, the sample holds nearly 55,000 clones, and around 72% of those were seen once. 15% of the sample is held by the ten biggest clonotypes. Sequenced sample: peripheral blood. The source of these receptors is a human donor with active or convalescent COVID-19. The donor label of this sample is uncertain.

The rearrangement uses TRBV27 and TRBJ2-3; 9 bases line up with TRBD2. Germline trimming cut 2 bases from V and 8 bases from J; bases unmatched to any gene: 11. Germline V gives CDR1 MNHEY, CDR2 SMNVEV (reference sequence). This CDR3 has 16 residues. This CDR3 reads CASSLASGEAVGTQYF. In nucleotides, the CDR3 is TGTGCCAGCAGTTTAGCTAGCGGGGAGGCCGTTGGTACGCAGTATTTT.

This chain links TRBV24-1 with TRBJ2-5; perhaps TRBD1 as D (5 bases). Germline V CDR1 and CDR2: KGHDR, SFDVKD. The length of the CDR3 is 13 residues. The V end lost 5 bases, the J end lost 6 bases, and 12 bases lay between the germline ends. The CDR3 region has the DNA TGTGCCACCAGTGTGAACGTGGGGCAGACCCAGTACTTC. Amino acid sequence: CATSVNVGQTQYF.

This chain uses TRBV6-2 or TRBV6-3 with TRBJ2-5; TRBD1 matches at 7 bases. J gave up 1 base and V 5 bases, and 4 bases lay outside the gene matches. Germline V gene sequence: CDR1 MNHEY, CDR2 SVGEGT. The length of the CDR3 is 14 residues. The CDR3 DNA reads as TGTGCCAGCAGTGACAGGGAAGTCCAAGAGACCCAGTACTTC. This translates into CASSDREVQETQYF.

This chain links TRBV9 with TRBJ1-2, with 8 bases lining up with TRBD1. V lost 2 bases and J lost 8; bases outside the gene matches: 5. Germline V gene sequence: CDR1 SGDLS, CDR2 YYNGEE. This CDR3 contains 13 residues. For the CDR3, the DNA is TGTGCCAGCAGCGTCGACAGGGGTCGGGGCTACACCTTC. As protein: CASSVDRGRGYTF.

CDR3 sequence reads: CASSPGVAEAFF. For the CDR3, the DNA is TGCGCCAGCAGCCCGGGAGTCGCTGAAGCTTTCTTT. The gene calls are TRBV5-1 and TRBJ1-1, with D unresolved. V was trimmed by 4 bases and J by 6 bases, leaving 10 bases between them. This CDR3 contains 12 residues. The germline CDR1 and CDR2 sequences are SGHRS and YFSETQ.

This clone was counted a single time. The rearrangement joins TRBV28 to TRBJ2-5; perhaps TRBD1 as D (5 bases). V gave up 5 bases and J gave up 6 bases, with 10 bases separating them. The CDR3 is 12 amino acids. In germline, CDR1 is MDHEN, CDR2 SYDVKM. The CDR3 loop reads CASSAGRQTQYF. DNA for the CDR3: TGTGCCAGCAGTGCAGGGCGACAGACCCAGTACTTC.

The chain carries TRBV2 and TRBJ2-7, with TRBD2 as a possible D gene (5 bases). Germline V lookup: CDR1 SNHLY, CDR2 FYNNEI. The CDR3 totals 16 residues. Trimming took off 9 bases at V and 0 bases at J, with 21 bases between the two ends. Here the CDR3 reads CASRGSTKRSSYEQYF. The CDR3 region has the DNA TGTGCCAGTCGCGGGTCGACTAAGCGTAGCTCCTACGAGCAGTACTTC.

This clone was detected only once. This chain links TRBV3-1 (or the pseudogene TRBV3-2) with TRBJ2-5; TRBD2 matches 13 bases. CDR1 and CDR2 from the germline V gene are LGHDT and YNNKEL (reference sequence). The CDR3 has 15 amino acids. V shed 5 bases and J 4 bases; nucleotides not matched to a gene: 4. The CDR3 DNA reads as TGTGCCAGCAGCTACGGACTAGCGGGAGTAGAGACCCAGTACTTC. It is translated as CASSYGLAGVETQYF.

In this sample, this clone turned up a few times. This rearrangement joins TRBV19 to TRBJ1-6; possible D gene TRBD1, 6 bases. Germline V gene sequence: CDR1 LNHDA, CDR2 SQIVND (reference sequence). The CDR3 is 14 residues long. V dropped 5 bases and J dropped 10 bases, with 15 bases sitting between them. The CDR3 nucleotides are TGTGCCAGTAGTGCACAGGGTGGTTTATCACCCCTCCACTTT. Translating it yields CASSAQGGLSPLHF.

This clone was observed a single time. V gene TRBV6-5 combines with J gene TRBJ2-5, with TRBD1 identical over 7 bases. Germline lookup yields CDR1 MNHEY and CDR2 SVGAGI. Trimming took 6 bases from V and 2 from J; bases not matched to a gene: 6. This CDR3 has 14 amino acids. The CDR3: CASRAPGQQETQYF. CDR3 nucleotides: TGTGCCAGCAGGGCTCCGGGACAGCAAGAGACCCAGTACTTC.

This clone was detected only a few times. The chain has TRBV3-1 (or the pseudogene TRBV3-2) and TRBJ1-2; D gene uncertain. This CDR3 is built from 14 residues. In germline, CDR1 is LGHDT, CDR2 YNNKEL (reference sequence). Trimming removed 0 bases from V and 8 bases from J, with 13 bases in between. The CDR3 nucleotides are TGTGCCAGCAGCCAAGAAAGCCGAGGCAAAGGCTACACCTTC. Translated, it gives CASSQESRGKGYTF.

In this sample, this clone turned up a few times. V and J are TRBV7-9 and TRBJ1-6; D is perhaps TRBD1 (5 bases). Germline CDR1 and CDR2: SEHNR and FQNEAQ (reference sequence). CDR3 size: 14 residues. Trimming removed 1 base from V and 14 bases from J, with 15 bases in between. Here the CDR3 DNA reads TGTGCCAGCAGCTTAGAGGGCAGGGTCGCGTCCCTCCACTTT. This translates into CASSLEGRVASLHF.

The V and J genes are TRBV18 and TRBJ2-7; 11 bases are a match to TRBD2. The germline V gene encodes CDR1 KGHSH and CDR2 LQKENI. After removal of 8 bases from V and 5 bases from J, the junction contained 11 bases not matched to a gene. CDR3 length: 15 residues. As DNA, the CDR3 is TGTGCCAGCAAGACTAGCGGGGCCCTGGGTGACGAGCAGTACTTC. Translating gives CASKTSGALGDEQYF.

The chain joins TRBV6-5 to TRBJ2-3, with D possibly TRBD1 on 6 matching bases. V dropped 7 bases and J dropped 4 bases, with 15 bases sitting between them. Germline V lookup: CDR1 MNHEY, CDR2 SVGAGI. The CDR3 has 14 residues. This CDR3 is CASTQWQGPDTQYF. CDR3 in DNA: TGTGCCAGCACCCAATGGCAGGGGCCAGATACGCAGTATTTT.

The table lists this clone with a count of one. The chain uses TRBV3-1 (or the pseudogene TRBV3-2) and TRBJ2-5; 7 bases match TRBD1. V lost 5 bases to trimming and J lost 1 base; unmatched junction nucleotides: 10. The germline CDR1 and CDR2 sequences are LGHDT and YNNKEL (reference sequence). This CDR3 contains 16 residues. This CDR3 reads CASSKGLAGGQETQYF. Here the CDR3 DNA reads TGTGCCAGCAGCAAGGGGCTAGCAGGGGGCCAAGAGACCCAGTACTTC.

This clone was detected only a few times. The chain couples TRBV2 to TRBJ1-6; D is undetermined. CDR1 is SNHLY and CDR2 is FYNNEI in the germline V gene. This CDR3 is 15 amino acids long. The V and J ends lost 4 bases and 7 bases respectively, with 14 bases between them. CDR3 sequence (DNA): TGTGCCAGCAGTGCCCTTGGCGGAGAAAATTCACCCCTCCACTTT. Amino acids: CASSALGGENSPLHF.

The chain is built from TRBV5-1 and TRBJ2-2; perhaps TRBD1 as D (5 bases). CDR3 length: 15 residues. V gave up 0 bases and J gave up 1 base, with 7 bases separating them. Per the germline V gene, CDR1 is SGHRS and CDR2 is YFSETQ. CDR3 residues: CASSLAGMNTGELFF. The CDR3, as DNA: TGCGCCAGCAGCTTGGCAGGGATGAACACCGGGGAGCTGTTTTTT. Variable domain in full (rest from reference TRBV5-1 and TRBJ2-2): KAGVTQTPRYLIKTRGQQVTLSCSPISGHRSVSWYQQTPGQGLQFLFEYFSETQRNKGNFPGRFSGRQFSNSRSEMNVSTLELGDSALYLCASSLAGMNTGELFFGEGSRLTVL.

This sequence joins TRBV18 and TRBJ2-7, with a possible D match to TRBD2 (6 bases). Germline values: CDR1 KGHSH, CDR2 LQKENI. The germline V and J ends were trimmed by 3 bases and 12 bases, with 12 bases remaining between them. The CDR3 has 11 residues. CDR3 sequence: CASSPGRDPYF. CDR3 coding DNA: TGTGCCAGCTCACCGGGGCGGGACCCGTACTTC.

For this clone: This likely comes from a read error, as the CDR3 has no conserved phenylalanine or tryptophan at its end. The chain has TRBV6-5 and TRBJ2-7; D perhaps matches TRBD1 (5 bases). V dropped 4 bases and J dropped 2 bases, with 15 bases sitting between them. In germline, CDR1 is MNHEY, CDR2 SVGAGI. The CDR3 runs 15 residues. The CDR3 DNA is TGTGCCAGCAGTTGGGCTGACAGTACCACCTACGAGCAGTACCTC. Translating gives CASSWADSTTYEQYL.

V usage is TRBV20-1 and J usage is TRBJ2-1; TRBD1 aligns across 8 bases. Germline V gives CDR1 DFQATT, CDR2 SNEGSKA (reference sequence). The CDR3 consists of 10 residues. Trimming cost V 6 bases and J 15 bases; bases outside gene matches: 7. The CDR3 region is CSAGTGGRFF. The CDR3 DNA reads as TGCAGTGCCGGGACAGGCGGCCGGTTCTTC.

The chain is built from TRBV18 and TRBJ2-1; no firm D call. The germline V and J ends were trimmed by 3 bases and 0 bases, with 12 bases remaining between them. Germline values: CDR1 KGHSH, CDR2 LQKENI. The CDR3 extends over 16 amino acids. CDR3 loop: CASSPRPESSYNEQFF. CDR3 DNA: TGTGCCAGCTCACCTAGACCGGAGAGCTCCTACAATGAGCAGTTCTTC. The complete variable domain, with remaining parts taken from reference TRBV18 and TRBJ2-1, reads NAGVMQNPRHLVRRRGQEARLRCSPMKGHSHVYWYRQLPEEGLKFMVYLQKENIIDESGMPKERFSAEFPKEGPSILRIQQVVRGDSAAYFCASSPRPESSYNEQFFGPGTRLTVL.

The V call is TRBV29-1, the J call TRBJ1-2; D remains ambiguous. This CDR3 is built from 13 residues. Germline V CDR1 and CDR2: SQVTM, ANQGSEA. Trimming removed 3 bases at V and 4 bases at J, with 12 bases between. The CDR3 reads CSVEREKPYGYTF. The CDR3 region has the DNA TGCAGCGTTGAGAGGGAAAAACCCTATGGCTACACCTTC.

As regards this clone: A junction boundary mismatches the germline segment, possibly from a read error. The chain links TRBV2 to TRBJ2-7; the D is unclear. The CDR3 is 12 amino acids. CDR1 and CDR2 (germline): SNHLY, FYNNEI. Here the CDR3 reads CASSGDFPPPHF. The DNA for the CDR3 is TGTGCCAGCAGTGGAGATTTCCCCCCGCCGCACTTC.

V gene TRBV3-1 (or the pseudogene TRBV3-2) combines with J gene TRBJ2-1; possibly TRBD2 for D (5 bases). Per germline, CDR1 LGHDT and CDR2 YNNKEL (reference sequence). Trimming shortened V by 4 bases and J by 8 bases, and 9 bases separated the two germline ends. The CDR3 is made up of 12 amino acids. Written as DNA, the CDR3 is TGTGCCAGCAGCCCGGGGTGGCATGAGCAGTTCTTC. It specifies CASSPGWHEQFF.

The chain employs TRBV5-1 and TRBJ2-7, with a possible D match to TRBD1 (5 bases). Germline V gene data show CDR1 as SGHRS and CDR2 as YFSETQ. The ends were cut back, 0 bases at V and 5 bases at J, with 9 bases in the middle. The CDR3 has 13 amino acids. CDR3 amino acids: CASSLDRFDEQYF. Here the CDR3 DNA reads TGCGCCAGCAGCTTGGACAGGTTTGACGAGCAGTACTTC.

This rearrangement joins TRBV24-1 to TRBJ1-2; 7 positions agree with TRBD1. After removal of 5 bases from V and 0 bases from J, the junction contained 5 bases not matched to a gene. CDR3 length equals 15 residues. The germline CDR1 and CDR2 sequences are KGHDR and SFDVKD. The CDR3 loop reads CATSGSDRPNYGYTF. CDR3 in DNA: TGTGCCACCAGTGGGTCGGACAGGCCTAACTATGGCTACACCTTC.

In this sample, this clone turned up once. This chain links TRBV5-1 with TRBJ2-1, with a tentative D call TRBD1 (5 bases). This CDR3 is built from 13 residues. The germline V and J ends were trimmed by 4 bases and 6 bases, with 11 bases remaining between them. Germline values: CDR1 SGHRS, CDR2 YFSETQ. CDR3 residues: CASSRGHLNEQFF. CDR3 bases: TGCGCCAGCAGCCGAGGACATCTCAATGAGCAGTTCTTC. The complete variable domain, with remaining parts taken from reference TRBV5-1 and TRBJ2-1, reads KAGVTQTPRYLIKTRGQQVTLSCSPISGHRSVSWYQQTPGQGLQFLFEYFSETQRNKGNFPGRFSGRQFSNSRSEMNVSTLELGDSALYLCASSRGHLNEQFFGPGTRLTVL.

The V and J genes are TRBV24-1 and TRBJ2-7; 9 bases agree with TRBD1. CDR1 and CDR2 (germline): KGHDR, SFDVKD. The CDR3 is made up of 16 amino acids. Trimming removed 4 bases from V and 2 bases from J; junction bases left unmatched: 8. This chain's CDR3 is CATSDPRTGVAYEQYF. The CDR3 DNA reads as TGTGCCACCAGTGACCCTCGGACAGGGGTAGCCTACGAGCAGTACTTC.

This rearrangement joins TRBV7-8 to TRBJ1-4, with no clear D. The CDR3 sequence is 15 residues long. Germline V gene sequence: CDR1 SGHVS, CDR2 FQNEAQ. Trimming stripped 2 bases from V and 8 bases from J, with 15 bases between. The CDR3 reads CASSLRPGNVEKLFF. The CDR3 coding sequence is TGTGCCAGCAGCTTAAGGCCGGGGAACGTAGAAAAACTGTTTTTT.

The J gene is TRBJ1-2, the V gene TRBV18, with unresolved D. Per the germline V gene, CDR1 is KGHSH and CDR2 is LQKENI. V lost 3 bases to trimming and J lost 0 bases, with 11 bases between them. The CDR3 is made up of 15 amino acids. CDR3 loop: CASSPGPGTNYGYTF. The CDR3 DNA sequence: TGTGCCAGCTCACCGGGCCCCGGGACTAACTATGGCTACACCTTC.

The gene calls are TRBV19 and TRBJ2-5; 7 nucleotides line up with TRBD1. From germline, CDR1 is LNHDA and CDR2 SQIVND (reference sequence). This CDR3 is built from 14 residues. The V gene end was trimmed by 2 bases and the J gene end by 4 bases; junction bases not matched to a gene: 4. In nucleotides, the CDR3 is TGTGCCAGTAGTATATCCCGGACAGGAGAGACCCAGTACTTC. It yields the protein CASSISRTGETQYF.